This section outlines one TCR beta chain sequence together with its context. This sample was taken from a study of Ad26.COV2.S vaccination and SARS-CoV-2 variants. About the research overall: In the study, Ad26.COV2.S was injected intramuscularly once, or twice 56 days apart.

Described treatment: 15 to 20 received Ad26.COV2.S at low or high dose, single or two shots; 5 received placebo; per-sample allocation not given. Samples analyzed were those drawn on day 63 after the first vaccine or placebo injection. The vaccine antigen was prefusion-stabilized Wuhan SARS-CoV-2 spike. The CDR3 length is 8 residues. V dropped 8 bases and J dropped 15 bases, with 8 bases sitting between them. Germline CDR1 MDHEN, CDR2 SYDVKM. The assay was immunoSEQ multiplex PCR, and TCRdb's table has in-frame clones only and misses some. The sample holds roughly 240,000 clones, 88% seen once. The receptor was isolated from a person between 18 and 65 years old who received the Ad26.COV2.S COVID-19 vaccine or a placebo. The V and J genes are TRBV28 and TRBJ2-1; D gene ambiguous. The sample was peripheral blood, taken in a trial of Ad26.COV2.S vaccine versus placebo. CDR3 sequence (DNA): TGTGCCAGCGGGTGGATGTTCTTC. It codes for CASGWMFF.